This entry describes one T cell receptor (beta chain). Clones were sequenced by immunoSEQ multiplex PCR, and TCRdb holds only the in-frame ones, with some missing. The table has about 220,000 clones, around 81% seen once. The entry originates in a study of blood T cell repertoires in COVID-19. Study summary: Sample material is recorded as cDNA or gDNA derived from T cells, B-cell-depleted T cells, or PBMCs.

Germline CDR1 is SQVTM and CDR2 is ANQGSEA. The CDR3 is 13 residues long. V lost 8 bases and J lost 3; bases outside the gene matches: 10. This rearrangement joins TRBV29-1 to TRBJ2-7; 7 nucleotides match TRBD2. What was sequenced was peripheral blood. This receptor was taken from a woman in her 70s with acute or convalescent COVID-19. The chain's CDR3 is CSFVGEGFYEQYV. CDR3 nucleotides: TGCAGCTTCGTCGGGGAGGGTTTCTACGAGCAGTACGTC.